A single sample is the source of the 14 T cell receptor beta chains below, sequenced in a study of blood T cell repertoires in COVID-19. Profiled with immunoSEQ multiplex PCR; TCRdb holds only in-frame clones, not every one. The sample contains approximately 41,000 clones, 87% of which appear only once. Input material: peripheral blood. Receptors were obtained from an elderly woman with active COVID-19.

This clone was seen more than once but under ten times. The chain employs TRBV5-1 and TRBJ2-6, with 11 bases matching TRBD2. This CDR3 is 18 amino acids long. CDR1 and CDR2 (germline): SGHRS, YFSETQ. V dropped 2 bases and J dropped 0; count of bases not matched to a gene: 4. In DNA form, the CDR3 reads TGCGCCAGCAGCTTAACTAGCGGGGGAGACTCTGGGGCCAACGTCCTGACTTTC. Protein product: CASSLTSGGDSGANVLTF. The whole variable domain, filled in from reference TRBV5-1 and TRBJ2-6, reads KAGVTQTPRYLIKTRGQQVTLSCSPISGHRSVSWYQQTPGQGLQFLFEYFSETQRNKGNFPGRFSGRQFSNSRSEMNVSTLELGDSALYLCASSLTSGGDSGANVLTFGAGSRLTVL.

This chain connects TRBV5-1 to TRBJ2-3, with D possibly matching TRBD1 (6 bases). Trimming stripped 4 bases from V and 3 bases from J, with 9 bases between. Germline V lookup: CDR1 SGHRS, CDR2 YFSETQ. The CDR3 has 13 residues. This chain's CDR3 is CASSLQGTDTQYF. CDR3 sequence (DNA): TGCGCCAGCAGCCTACAGGGAACAGATACGCAGTATTTT.

The V and J genes are TRBV6-5 and TRBJ1-3; no reliable D call. Trimming took 8 bases from V and 2 from J, leaving 13 bases between them. Germline V gene data show CDR1 as MNHEY and CDR2 as SVGAGI. The CDR3 is 14 amino acids. Here the CDR3 reads CASGRSGTGNTIYF. CDR3 nucleotides: TGTGCCAGCGGTCGGTCTGGTACTGGAAACACCATATATTTT.

The CDR3 loop reads CAIRRTNTEAFF. CDR3 DNA: TGTGCCATCAGACGGACAAACACTGAAGCTTTCTTT. The chain recombines TRBV10-3 with TRBJ1-1, with D maybe TRBD1 (5 bases). V was trimmed by 6 bases and J by 2 bases, leaving 7 bases between them. Germline V lookup: CDR1 ENHRY, CDR2 SYGVKD. The CDR3 extends over 12 amino acids.

This chain connects TRBV6-5 to TRBJ1-2; D call uncertain. The CDR3 has 13 residues. The V end lost 7 bases, the J end lost 3 bases, and 12 bases lay between the germline ends. The germline V gene encodes CDR1 MNHEY and CDR2 SVGAGI. Written as DNA, the CDR3 is TGTGCCAGCACTAACGACGGGGACTATGGCTACACCTTC. Its translation: CASTNDGDYGYTF.

The chain couples TRBV30 to TRBJ1-4; D possibly corresponds to TRBD1 (5 bases). V dropped 3 bases and J dropped 0 bases, with 14 bases sitting between them. CDR3 length: 16 residues. CDR1 is GTSNPN and CDR2 is SVGIG in the germline V gene (reference sequence). This CDR3 is CAWSPLRQSTNEKLFF. CDR3 sequence (DNA): TGTGCCTGGAGCCCCTTACGACAGTCAACTAATGAAAAACTGTTTTTT.

The chain recombines TRBV4-2 with TRBJ2-2, with 7 bases fitting TRBD2. The germline CDR1 and CDR2 sequences are LGHNA and YNFKEQ. V was clipped by 2 bases and J by 6 bases; unmatched bases: 9. There are 16 residues in the CDR3. CDR3 sequence reads: CASSQPFQTSPGELFF. Written as DNA, the CDR3 is TGTGCCAGCAGCCAACCGTTCCAGACTAGCCCCGGGGAGCTGTTTTTT.

This chain uses TRBV19 with TRBJ2-7; 11 bases line up with TRBD1. V lost 6 bases to trimming and J lost 4 bases; unmatched junction nucleotides: 2. The CDR3 is made up of 13 amino acids. Germline loops: CDR1 LNHDA, CDR2 SQIVND (reference sequence). In DNA form, the CDR3 reads TGTGCCAGTAGAGGGGACAGGGGGTACGAGCAGTACTTC. Translated: CASRGDRGYEQYF. The full variable domain, completed using reference TRBV19 and TRBJ2-7, is DGGITQSPKYLFRKEGQNVTLSCEQNLNHDAMYWYRQDPGQGLRLIYYSQIVNDFQKGDIAEGYSVSREKKESFPLTVTSAQKNPTAFYLCASRGDRGYEQYFGPGTRLTVT.

Only a few counts were recorded for this clone. The V and J genes are TRBV18 and TRBJ2-1; 9 bases agree with TRBD1. The length of the CDR3 is 16 residues. The V gene end was trimmed by 6 bases and the J gene end by 0 bases; junction bases not matched to a gene: 6. Germline assignment: CDR1 KGHSH and CDR2 LQKENI. The CDR3 spells CASSGGTGHSYNEQFF. The CDR3 DNA reads TGTGCCAGCTCGGGGGGGACAGGGCACTCCTACAATGAGCAGTTCTTC.

The CDR3 coding sequence is TGTGCCAGCGGAGCTTCGAGGACGCAGTATTTT. It specifies CASGASRTQYF. V and J are TRBV3-1 (or the pseudogene TRBV3-2) and TRBJ2-3; D unresolved. Between the trimmed V and J ends, which lost 8 bases and 9 bases, there was a span of 12 bases. The germline gives CDR1 LGHDT, CDR2 YNNKEL (reference sequence). This CDR3 comprises 11 residues.

The V gene is TRBV4-3, the J gene TRBJ2-3, with 8 bases matching TRBD1. The ends lost 0 bases at V and 2 bases at J; junction bases unmatched: 4. The CDR3 length is 16 residues. CDR1 LGHNA and CDR2 YSLEER come from the germline V gene. The CDR3 DNA sequence: TGCGCCAGCAGCCAAGATTGGCAGGGGGCCACAGATACGCAGTATTTT. Its translation: CASSQDWQGATDTQYF.

This clone was recorded once. The chain links TRBV28 to TRBJ1-2; unclear D gene. The CDR3 is 16 residues long. CDR1 is MDHEN, CDR2 SYDVKM, per germline. V was pared by 5 bases and J by 5 bases, with 21 bases between. CDR3 bases: TGTGCCAGCAGTCAAGAGCTCCAGGCCGTGAGATATGGCTACACCTTC. Its translation is CASSQELQAVRYGYTF.

This rearrangement joins TRBV28 to TRBJ1-5; D ambiguous. There are 15 residues in the CDR3. In germline, CDR1 is MDHEN, CDR2 SYDVKM. V was pared by 2 bases and J by 6 bases, with 14 bases between. DNA of the CDR3: TGTGCCAGCAGTTTAGTAGGGTGGGAGGGTCAGCCCCAGCATTTT. Translation: CASSLVGWEGQPQHF.

CDR3 residues: CASSQGAGGGYTF. The CDR3 DNA reads as TGTGCCAGCAGCCAAGGGGCGGGAGGTGGCTACACCTTC. The chain combines TRBV7-9 with TRBJ1-2; tentatively, D is TRBD1 (5 bases). Trimming shortened V by 5 bases and J by 7 bases, and 14 bases separated the two germline ends. The CDR3 covers 13 residues. Germline V lookup: CDR1 SEHNR, CDR2 FQNEAQ (reference sequence).